The clone carrying this T cell receptor (beta chain) turned up a few times. Antigen: not known. The record originates from a study of early T cells in non-severe SARS-CoV-2 infection. Study details: The input, bulk RNA from unsorted whole blood, was sequenced, and chains were unpaired.

cDNA molecules, individually, were tagged with unique molecular identifiers. From the 5' RACE reads, TCRdb called clonotypes with MiXCR, one entry per CDR3 protein. The repertoire has around 30,000 distinct CDR3 sequences, about 6% of them found once; the top ten carry approximately 7.2%. Points from the study as a whole: Using VDJdb, the matching emphasized anti-spike CD8 responses while missing private and CD4 specificities.

The receptor's source is an adult who was a healthcare worker with PCR-confirmed SARS-CoV-2 infection or an uninfected control (not recorded which). The sample taken for sequencing was whole blood.

The CDR3 nucleotides read TGTGCCAGCACCACCACACGGACCGGGGAGCTGTTTTTT. This translates into CASTTTRTGELFF. The chain recombines TRBV7-2 with TRBJ2-2; D remains unclear. Germline V gene lookup returns CDR1 SGHTA and CDR2 FQGNSA. The CDR3 has 13 amino acids. The V end lost 7 bases, the J end lost 5 bases, and 11 bases lay between the germline ends.